This T cell receptor (beta chain) was documented in a study of shared clonotypes between healthy human individuals. Study overall: The donor group consisted of a couple of women and three men, aged 18 to 49. Broader study findings: Genetic and exposure-history diversity was limited by the few donors. Sequencing depth was a factor that was expected to affect clonotype sharing among donors.

Every subset had its genomic DNA shared out evenly among several immunoSEQ plates. Using immunoSEQ multiplex PCR, the repertoire was profiled, and TCRdb retains in-frame clones only, with some absent. Among 400,000 to 500,000 clones listed, roughly 78% were seen once. With regard to this clone: The antigen is undetermined.

Per the germline V gene, CDR1 is SGHDN and CDR2 is FVKESK. Trimming cost V 2 bases and J 5 bases; bases outside gene matches: 7. There are 16 residues in the CDR3. The clonotype was recovered from a woman between 35 and 50 years old in good health. Some clones in this sample may be carry-over from other donors' samples. The material sequenced was PBMCs. The chain recombines TRBV14 with TRBJ2-5, with 11 bases matching TRBD2. CDR3 residues: CASSQPGLAVFETQYF. The CDR3 region has the DNA TGTGCCAGCAGCCAACCGGGACTAGCGGTCTTTGAGACCCAGTACTTC. The full variable domain, rest sourced from reference TRBV14 and TRBJ2-5, is EAGVTQFPSHSVIEKGQTVTLRCDPISGHDNLYWYRRVMGKEIKFLLHFVKESKQDESGMPNNRFLAERTGGTYSTLKVQPAELEDSGVYFCASSQPGLAVFETQYFGPGTRLLVL.